A selection of T cell receptor beta chains follows, all from one sample in a study of T cells in tuberculosis. The data were produced by immunoSEQ multiplex PCR, yet TCRdb's version contains in-frame clones alone and is incomplete. Seen here are more than 40,000 clones, roughly 94% observed once, and the top ten hold 1.9%. Sequenced input: PBMCs. All receptors derive from a donor aged 10 to 29 with latent tuberculosis or without tuberculosis infection. Some clones in this sample may be carry-over from other donors' samples. CDR3s include the opening cysteine and the closing phenylalanine or tryptophan. A D gene is named only where the DNA matches it firmly. Size tells how often a clone was seen (once, few, many) or the class of an expanded clone, and some rows leave it out.

>-|TRBV6-6|TRBJ2-7|-
TGTGCCAGCAGTTACTCGAGAGGGGGCTACGAGCAGTACTTC
CASSYSRGGYEQYF
>-|TRBV4-1|TRBJ1-2|-
TGCGCCAGCAGCCAAGATGTAGAGGTCTATGGCTACACCTTC
CASSQDVEVYGYTF
>-|TRBV23-1|TRBJ2-7|-
TGCGCCAGCAGTCATAAAAGGGCCACAGGGTCCCACTCCTTCTACGAGCAGTACTTC
CASSHKRATGSHSFYEQYF
>-|TRBV2|TRBJ2-7|-
TGTGCCACCGGATGGGGAGGATCCTACGAGCAGTACTTC
CATGWGGSYEQYF
>-|TRBV6-1|TRBJ2-1|TRBD2
TGTGCCAGCAGTGAAGGACTAGCGGGAGGCAATGAGCAGTTCTTC
CASSEGLAGGNEQFF
>-|TRBV27|TRBJ2-1|-
TGTGCCAGCAGTCTCAAGGAGTTGGGCAATGAGCAGTTCTTC
CASSLKELGNEQFF
>once|TRBV28|TRBJ2-2|TRBD1
TGTGCCAGCAAGGGGGCGCCGGGGGAGCTGTTTTTT
CASKGAPGELFF
>-|TRBV6-1|TRBJ1-3|-
TGTGCCAGCAGATCCGACGGGTACTCTGGAAACACCATATATTTT
CASRSDGYSGNTIYF
>-|TRBV7-9|TRBJ2-5|TRBD1
TGTGCCAGCAGCTTAACCGGACAGGATCTTTGGGAGACCCAGTACTTC
CASSLTGQDLWETQYF
>-|TRBV10-3|TRBJ2-7|-
TGTGCCATCAGTGCAGATCTGGACACCCCCTACGAGCAGTACTTC
CAISADLDTPYEQYF
>-|TRBV4-3|TRBJ1-3|-
TGCGCCAGCAGCCAAGATCCCGGAGCGGTTTTTGGAAACACCATATATTTT
CASSQDPGAVFGNTIYF
>-|TRBV12-5|TRBJ1-1|-
TGTGCTAGTGGTTTGGGAAGGGGAACTGAAGCTTTCTTT
CASGLGRGTEAFF
>-|TRBV11-2|TRBJ2-7|TRBD1
TGTGCCAGCAGCTCAAACCGGGACAGGGGATACGAGCAGTACTTC
CASSSNRDRGYEQYF
>-|TRBV28|TRBJ1-2|-
TGTGCCAGCAGTTTAAAAGGGGCTTCCTATGGCTACACCTTC
CASSLKGASYGYTF
>-|TRBV7-2|TRBJ2-7|TRBD2
TGTGCCAGCAGCTTAGATCCTAGCGGGAGTCTCGAGCAGTACTTC
CASSLDPSGSLEQYF
>-|TRBV7-2|TRBJ2-7|TRBD2
TGTGCCAGCAGCTTAGGCCCTAGCGGGACCTACGAGCAGTACTTC
CASSLGPSGTYEQYF
>few|TRBV6-5|TRBJ1-5|-
TGTGCCAGCAGTTCAAACCCCGGGCAGCCCCAGCATTTT
CASSSNPGQPQHF
>-|TRBV7-9|TRBJ1-1|TRBD1
TGTGCCAGCAGCTTGGACAGGGCGAACACTGAAGCTTTCTTT
CASSLDRANTEAFF
>few|TRBV18|TRBJ1-5|-
TGTGCCAGCTCACCCAGGGATAGCAATCAGCCCCAGCATTTT
CASSPRDSNQPQHF
>-|TRBV7-7|TRBJ2-1|-
TGTGCCAGCAGCTTAGCGGGAGAGGGCCCCAATGAGCAGTTCTTC
CASSLAGEGPNEQFF
>once|TRBV30|TRBJ1-4|-
TGTGCCTGGAGTGTACCGGCAATAGCAGAAAAACTGTTTTTT
CAWSVPAIAEKLFF
>once|TRBV5-5|TRBJ2-3|-
TGTGCCAGCAGCCGGCGCGGAGATACGCAGTATTTT
CASSRRGDTQYF
>once|TRBV5-4|TRBJ2-7|-
TGTGCCAGCAGCACCGGGGGGGACAGGGAGGGCGAGCAGTACTTC
CASSTGGDREGEQYF
>-|TRBV4-3|TRBJ2-1|TRBD1
TGCGCCAGCAGCCGGCATGTGGACAGGGGTATGACTGAGCAGTTCTTC
CASSRHVDRGMTEQFF
>-|TRBV6-6|TRBJ2-3|-
TGTGCCAGCAGTTACAGTCGGACTACCCCAGATACGCAGTATTTT
CASSYSRTTPDTQYF
>-|TRBV4-2|TRBJ2-1|-
TGTGCCAGCACCTCTAGCGTCCATGAGCAGTTCTTC
CASTSSVHEQFF
>-|TRBV4-3|TRBJ2-7|-
TGCGCCAGCAGCCAAGGAAACAGCAATTCCTACGAGCAGTACTTC
CASSQGNSNSYEQYF
>-|TRBV5-4|TRBJ2-2|-
TGTGCCAGCAGCTTGGGTCAGGGGAACACCGGGGAGCTGTTTTTT
CASSLGQGNTGELFF
>-|TRBV11-3|TRBJ2-2|-
TGTGCCAGCAACCCCGAGGGAAAGAACACCGGGGAGCTGTTTTTT
CASNPEGKNTGELFF
>-|TRBV9|TRBJ2-3|TRBD1
TGTGCCAGCAGCGGTTCCGGGACAGGGGCCACTGGGGGCTCAGATACGCAGTATTTT
CASSGSGTGATGGSDTQYF
>-|TRBV11-1|TRBJ1-1|-
TGTGCCAGCAGCTTAGAGTACGGTTGGACAGACATGAACACTGAAGCTTTCTTT
CASSLEYGWTDMNTEAFF
>-|TRBV19|TRBJ2-2|-
TGTGCCAGTAGTATTGGTCAGGGGACCGGGGAGCTGTTTTTT
CASSIGQGTGELFF
>-|TRBV5-1|TRBJ2-7|TRBD2
TGCGCCAGCAGCCCGGGACTAGCGGGAGGACTATACTACGAGCAGTACTTC
CASSPGLAGGLYYEQYF
>once|TRBV5-1|TRBJ1-5|-
TGCGCCAGCAGCTTGGGGGCCAATAATCAGCCCCAGCATTTT
CASSLGANNQPQHF
>-|TRBV6-5|TRBJ2-3|-
TGTGCCAGCAGTTACGTGGGCGGGACCAGCACAGATACGCAGTATTTT
CASSYVGGTSTDTQYF
>-|TRBV9|TRBJ2-3|TRBD2
TGTGCCAGCAGCGCTAGCGGGAAATTAGATACGCAGTATTTT
CASSASGKLDTQYF
>-|TRBV6-4|TRBJ1-2|-
TGTGCCAGCAACCAGGGATCGAACTATGGCTACACCTTC
CASNQGSNYGYTF
>-|TRBV4-3|TRBJ1-1|-
TGCGCCAGCAGCCTAGGACAGTATGGCACTGAAGCTTTCTTT
CASSLGQYGTEAFF
>-|TRBV27|TRBJ2-7|TRBD2
TGTGCCAGCAGCAGAGGGACTAGCGGAACCTACGAGCAGTACTTC
CASSRGTSGTYEQYF
>-|TRBV9|TRBJ2-5|TRBD2
TGTGCCAGCAGCGTAGGTTCTAGCGGGAGGGCCAGGGAGACCCAGTACTTC
CASSVGSSGRARETQYF
>once|TRBV6-4|TRBJ1-1|-
TGTGCCAGCAGTTTGAACAGGGAGGGCACTGAAGCTTTCTTT
CASSLNREGTEAFF
>-|TRBV30|TRBJ2-7|TRBD1
TGTGCCTGGAGTCGGGACAGGGGGGCCTACGAGCAGTACTTC
CAWSRDRGAYEQYF